This is a list of T cell receptor beta chains from one sample in a study of T cell responses to AZD1222 COVID-19 vaccine. The protocol was immunoSEQ multiplex PCR, while the TCRdb copy is restricted to in-frame clones and leaves out a portion. The data contain around 78,000 clones, 82% of them singletons. Sequenced here: peripheral blood, sampled on day 0 of AZD1222 vaccination. The receptors here all came from an adult in good health. Both conserved end residues are part of each CDR3. Fields, in order: V gene, clone size, J gene, D gene, CDR3 protein, CDR3 DNA. D genes are given only for firm matches. Size is omitted from some rows. Given values are once, few, many or a class for expanded clones.

V gene: TRBV12-5; clone size: .; J gene: TRBJ2-5; D gene: TRBD2; CDR3 protein: CASGWGLRAAETQYF; CDR3 DNA: TGTGCTAGTGGTTGGGGACTACGGGCGGCGGAGACCCAGTACTTC
V gene: TRBV7-2; clone size: .; J gene: TRBJ2-1; D gene: TRBD2; CDR3 protein: CASSSTSSGRAGNEQFF; CDR3 DNA: TGTGCCAGCAGCTCCACCTCTAGCGGGAGGGCCGGAAATGAGCAGTTCTTC
V gene: TRBV24-1; clone size: .; J gene: TRBJ2-3; D gene: TRBD1; CDR3 protein: CATSDPPGQRTDTQYF; CDR3 DNA: TGTGCCACCAGTGACCCGCCGGGACAGAGGACAGATACGCAGTATTTT
V gene: TRBV13; clone size: once; J gene: TRBJ1-3; D gene: TRBD1; CDR3 protein: CASSLLGQGGNTIYF; CDR3 DNA: TGTGCCAGCAGCTTATTAGGACAGGGCGGCAACACCATATATTTT
V gene: TRBV7-6; clone size: .; J gene: TRBJ1-5; D gene: .; CDR3 protein: CASSLIGYSNQPQHF; CDR3 DNA: TGTGCCAGCAGCCTCATCGGCTATAGCAATCAGCCCCAGCATTTT
V gene: TRBV4-3; clone size: .; J gene: TRBJ2-7; D gene: .; CDR3 protein: CASSQNRVGSYEQYF; CDR3 DNA: TGCGCCAGCAGCCAAAACAGGGTTGGGAGCTACGAGCAGTACTTC
V gene: TRBV9; clone size: .; J gene: TRBJ2-7; D gene: .; CDR3 protein: CASSPQAGQTYEQYF; CDR3 DNA: TGTGCCAGCAGCCCCCAGGCCGGCCAGACCTACGAGCAGTACTTC
V gene: TRBV5-5; clone size: .; J gene: TRBJ2-1; D gene: .; CDR3 protein: CASSSLRQGYNEQFF; CDR3 DNA: TGTGCCAGCAGCTCGCTTAGGCAGGGTTACAATGAGCAGTTCTTC
V gene: TRBV3-1/TRBV3-2; clone size: few; J gene: TRBJ2-3; D gene: TRBD2; CDR3 protein: CASTTRLAGTDTQYF; CDR3 DNA: TGTGCCAGCACGACCCGACTAGCGGGCACAGATACGCAGTATTTT
V gene: TRBV19; clone size: .; J gene: TRBJ1-3; D gene: .; CDR3 protein: CARLPFDRTSGNTIYF; CDR3 DNA: TGTGCCAGACTACCCTTCGACAGGACCTCTGGAAACACCATATATTTT
V gene: TRBV5-5; clone size: .; J gene: TRBJ1-2; D gene: TRBD1; CDR3 protein: CASSMTLDRDGYTF; CDR3 DNA: TGTGCCAGCAGCATGACGTTGGACAGGGATGGCTACACCTTC
V gene: TRBV5-1; clone size: few; J gene: TRBJ1-5; D gene: .; CDR3 protein: CASSLDSNQPQHF; CDR3 DNA: TGCGCCAGCAGCTTGGACAGCAATCAGCCCCAGCATTTT
V gene: TRBV12-5; clone size: .; J gene: TRBJ1-5; D gene: .; CDR3 protein: CASGLVGMQAPPERVGNQPQHF; CDR3 DNA: TGTGCTAGTGGTTTGGTCGGGATGCAGGCGCCCCCGGAAAGGGTGGGCAATCAGCCCCAGCATTTT
V gene: TRBV3-1/TRBV3-2; clone size: .; J gene: TRBJ1-6; D gene: .; CDR3 protein: CASSHTGIRNSPLHF; CDR3 DNA: TGTGCCAGCAGCCATACAGGGATTCGTAATTCACCCCTCCACTTT
V gene: TRBV7-3; clone size: .; J gene: TRBJ1-2; D gene: .; CDR3 protein: CASSLNSDDYGYTF; CDR3 DNA: TGTGCCAGCAGCCTTAATTCCGACGACTATGGCTACACCTTC
V gene: TRBV29-1; clone size: few; J gene: TRBJ1-1; D gene: .; CDR3 protein: CSAPEVGSEAFF; CDR3 DNA: TGCAGCGCCCCCGAGGTGGGGTCCGAGGCTTTCTTT